A single sample gave rise to the 21 T cell receptor beta chains below, sequenced in a study of T cell responses to AZD1222 COVID-19 vaccine. The table came from immunoSEQ multiplex PCR; TCRdb's copy has only in-frame clones and leaves some out. Of 65,000 to 75,000 clones listed, roughly four fifths are singletons. The specimen comprised peripheral blood, sampled on day 0 of AZD1222 vaccination. The receptors were gathered from an adult in good health.

V gene TRBV27 combines with J gene TRBJ1-1; 7 bases are shared with TRBD1. Per germline, CDR1 MNHEY and CDR2 SMNVEV (reference sequence). V lost 4 bases and J lost 5; bases outside the gene matches: 4. This CDR3 comprises 13 residues. The CDR3 sequence is CASSSGQATEAFF. CDR3 bases: TGTGCCAGCAGTTCAGGACAGGCTACTGAAGCTTTCTTT.

V is TRBV7-9 and J is TRBJ1-4, with D perhaps matching TRBD1 (5 bases). The germline gives CDR1 SEHNR, CDR2 FQNEAQ (reference sequence). The V end lost 4 bases, the J end lost 5 bases, and 14 bases lay between the germline ends. The CDR3 has 15 amino acids. The CDR3 sequence: CASSSGQSRNEKLFF. DNA for the CDR3: TGTGCCAGCAGCTCCGGACAATCTAGAAATGAAAAACTGTTTTTT.

The chain recombines TRBV20-1 with TRBJ1-4; D remains ambiguous. Trimming pared 3 bases from V and 0 bases from J, leaving 14 bases between. Germline CDR1 and CDR2: DFQATT and SNEGSKA (reference sequence). The CDR3 loop spans 16 amino acids. In DNA, the CDR3 is TGCAGTGCTAGTGGTGGTGGCGAGGCAACTAATGAAAAACTGTTTTTT. Amino acids: CSASGGGEATNEKLFF.

The rearrangement joins TRBV9 to TRBJ2-5, with D uncertain. Between the trimmed V and J ends, which lost 0 bases and 1 base, there was a span of 7 bases. Germline loops: CDR1 SGDLS, CDR2 YYNGEE. The CDR3 is made up of 14 amino acids. CDR3 sequence: CASSVGGVQETQYF. The CDR3 bases are TGTGCCAGCAGCGTAGGGGGTGTCCAAGAGACCCAGTACTTC.

In its sample, this clone was seen once. The genes are TRBV7-9 and TRBJ2-7; 9 bases map to TRBD1. Germline V gene data show CDR1 as SEHNR and CDR2 as FQNEAQ (reference sequence). The V segment lost 5 bases and the J segment 7 bases; nucleotides outside the gene matches: 12. The CDR3 contains 15 residues. In DNA form, the CDR3 reads TGTGCCAGCAGCCCCTCGGGACAGGGCTCGTGGGAGCAGTACTTC. This translates into CASSPSGQGSWEQYF. The whole variable domain, filled in from reference TRBV7-9 and TRBJ2-7, reads DTGVSQNPRHKITKRGQNVTFRCDPISEHNRLYWYRQTLGQGPEFLTYFQNEAQLEKSRLLSDRFSAERPKGSFSTLEIQRTEQGDSAMYLCASSPSGQGSWEQYFGPGTRLTVT.

The CDR3: CASTSGGRYNEQFF. Here the CDR3 DNA reads TGTGCCAGCACCTCGGGGGGACGCTACAATGAGCAGTTCTTC. This sequence joins TRBV27 and TRBJ2-1; TRBD2 matches 7 bases. Trimming took 7 bases from V and 3 from J; bases not matched to a gene: 6. The CDR3 length is 14 residues. Germline V gene sequence: CDR1 MNHEY, CDR2 SMNVEV (reference sequence).

This clone was picked up one time. The CDR3: CASALGTAPDTQYF. In DNA, the CDR3 is TGCGCCAGCGCCCTCGGAACGGCACCAGATACGCAGTATTTT. The chain recombines TRBV10-1 with TRBJ2-3; D remains unclear. Germline values: CDR1 WNHNN, CDR2 SYGVQD (reference sequence). With 8 bases removed from V and 4 bases from J, the gap between germline ends came to 16 bases. The CDR3 runs to 14 residues.

In the case of this clone: Within the sample, other DNA sequences also encode this same CDR3. The chain has TRBV2 and TRBJ1-3, with D uncertain. V was clipped by 2 bases and J by 0 bases, with 8 bases between them. The CDR3 is made up of 15 amino acids. CDR1 SNHLY and CDR2 FYNNEI come from the germline V gene. CDR3 in amino acids: CASSESPSSGNTIYF. DNA of the CDR3: TGTGCCAGCAGTGAAAGTCCTAGCTCTGGAAACACCATATATTTT. The full variable domain, completed using reference TRBV2 and TRBJ1-3, is EPEVTQTPSHQVTQMGQEVILRCVPISNHLYFYWYRQILGQKVEFLVSFYNNEISEKSEIFDDQFSVERPDGSNFTLKIRSTKLEDSAMYFCASSESPSSGNTIYFGEGSWLTVV.

The V and J genes are TRBV13 and TRBJ2-7; possible D gene TRBD1, 6 bases. This CDR3 has 12 amino acids. Germline values: CDR1 PRHDT, CDR2 FYEKMQ (reference sequence). V lost 5 bases, J lost 6 bases, and 11 bases lay in between. The DNA of the CDR3 is TGTGCCAGCAGCATTGGGACATCCGAGCAGTACTTC. It specifies CASSIGTSEQYF.

The gene calls are TRBV30 and TRBJ2-3, with 13 bases identical to TRBD2. The J segment lost 3 bases and the V segment lost 0 bases, leaving 3 bases of the junction unmatched. The CDR3 is 16 residues long. Germline values: CDR1 GTSNPN, CDR2 SVGIG (reference sequence). Here the CDR3 DNA reads TGTGCCTGGAGTGTGGGACTAGCGGGGCGAACAGATACGCAGTATTTT. This translates into CAWSVGLAGRTDTQYF.

This clone appeared a few times. The chain carries TRBV7-2 and TRBJ2-7; TRBD2 might be the D (5 bases). The CDR3 spans 16 residues. The germline V gene encodes CDR1 SGHTA and CDR2 FQGNSA. The ends were cut back, 2 bases at V and 7 bases at J, with 21 bases in the middle. This CDR3 reads CASSLTGLGSLREQYF. Written as DNA, the CDR3 is TGTGCCAGCAGCTTAACTGGACTGGGCAGCCTTCGGGAGCAGTACTTC.

The J gene is TRBJ2-7, the V gene TRBV7-2; D remains unclear. The CDR3 length is 13 residues. CDR1 is SGHTA and CDR2 is FQGNSA in the germline V gene. V lost 3 bases to trimming and J lost 3 bases, with 9 bases between them. This CDR3 reads CASSFGRHYEQYF. DNA of the CDR3: TGTGCCAGCAGCTTCGGCAGACACTACGAGCAGTACTTC.

The genes are TRBV6-6 and TRBJ1-5; TRBD1 aligns across 7 bases. Losses at the gene ends were 4 bases for V and 3 bases for J; bases not matched to a gene: 6. The CDR3 totals 15 residues. Germline V gene lookup returns CDR1 MNHNY and CDR2 SVGAGI (reference sequence). DNA for the CDR3: TGTGCCAGCAGTTTCCGGGACAGCATCAATCAGCCCCAGCATTTT. This sequence encodes CASSFRDSINQPQHF.

This chain uses TRBV27 with TRBJ2-7; 16 bases align to TRBD2. The ends lost 4 bases at V and 5 bases at J; junction bases unmatched: 17. Germline CDR1 and CDR2: MNHEY and SMNVEV (reference sequence). This CDR3 is built from 20 residues. The CDR3 DNA reads TGTGCCAGCAGTTACTATATAACCGGGACTAGCGGGGGGGCCCTCCACGAGCAGTACTTC. The encoded protein is CASSYYITGTSGGALHEQYF.

This clone was seen a few times. The chain joins TRBV2 to TRBJ1-1; 9 nucleotides align to TRBD1. The CDR3 sequence is 15 residues long. The ends lost 7 bases at V and 5 bases at J; junction bases unmatched: 11. Looked up from germline, CDR1 is SNHLY and CDR2 is FYNNEI. The CDR3 is CASTPMTGGGTEAFF. The DNA for the CDR3 is TGTGCCAGCACCCCTATGACAGGGGGAGGGACTGAAGCTTTCTTT.

The chain links TRBV7-2 to TRBJ1-5; D is undetermined. Germline V gene data show CDR1 as SGHTA and CDR2 as FQGNSA. The CDR3 totals 14 residues. V was clipped by 1 base and J by 11 bases, with 15 bases between them. The CDR3 nucleotides read TGTGCCAGCAGCTTAGTTGAGGGCTCGGGAACCCAGCATTTT. This codes for CASSLVEGSGTQHF.

This clone appeared once. The J gene is TRBJ1-3, the V gene TRBV5-1; D is ambiguous. Germline V gives CDR1 SGHRS, CDR2 YFSETQ. The CDR3 extends over 12 amino acids. V lost 2 bases, J lost 7 bases, and 7 bases lay in between. Here the CDR3 reads CASSFEGNTIYF. The CDR3 bases are TGCGCCAGCAGCTTTGAGGGTAACACCATATATTTT.

The V gene is TRBV7-9, the J gene TRBJ2-3; D is unclear. Germline CDR1 and CDR2: SEHNR and FQNEAQ (reference sequence). The CDR3 covers 12 residues. Trimming removed 7 bases at V and 5 bases at J, with 10 bases between. CDR3: CASTLGLDTQYF. The CDR3 DNA is TGTGCCAGCACCTTGGGTTTAGATACGCAGTATTTT. Filled out from reference TRBV7-9 and TRBJ2-3, the complete variable domain reads DTGVSQNPRHKITKRGQNVTFRCDPISEHNRLYWYRQTLGQGPEFLTYFQNEAQLEKSRLLSDRFSAERPKGSFSTLEIQRTEQGDSAMYLCASTLGLDTQYFGPGTRLTVL.

This clone was seen only a few times. Written as DNA, the CDR3 is TGTGCCAGCACTTCCGGGACAGCCTATGGCTACACCTTC. Its translation: CASTSGTAYGYTF. The J gene is TRBJ1-2, the V gene TRBV27, with 7 bases matching TRBD1. V shed 7 bases, J shed 4 bases, and the junction held 6 bases outside the gene matches. This CDR3 region has 13 residues. Germline loops: CDR1 MNHEY, CDR2 SMNVEV (reference sequence).

The V call is TRBV19, the J call TRBJ1-4, with D hard to call. This CDR3 comprises 14 residues. V shed 5 bases and J shed 6 bases, with 13 bases lying between them. The V gene's germline CDR1 is LNHDA and CDR2 SQIVND (reference sequence). The CDR3 DNA is TGTGCCAGTAGTTTCTCGGTCGGGGATGAAAAACTGTTTTTT. Protein: CASSFSVGDEKLFF.

The chain employs TRBV6-5 and TRBJ1-4, with D unresolved. The germline gives CDR1 MNHEY, CDR2 SVGAGI. The V and J ends lost 8 bases and 1 base respectively, with 11 bases between them. The CDR3 loop spans 14 amino acids. As DNA, the CDR3 is TGTGCCAGCGCCCGGGAATTAACTAATGAAAAACTGTTTTTT. Amino acid sequence: CASARELTNEKLFF.